Detailed here is one T cell receptor beta chain. Time point meaning: sample taken at primary tumor resection. Tumor, nontumor lung or frozen PBMC supplied whole RNA that was sequenced unsorted. V lost 6 bases to trimming and J lost 5 bases, with 5 bases between them. This CDR3 contains 10 residues. The germline V gene has CDR1 SQVTM and CDR2 ANQGSEA. From the 5' RACE reads, TCRdb called clonotypes with MiXCR, one entry per CDR3 protein. The profile shows 2,500 to 3,500 distinct CDR3 sequences, roughly 40% of them singletons. The data derive from a study of spatial heterogeneity in lung cancer. This sequence originates from a male donor with early-stage non-small cell lung cancer. The rearrangement links TRBV29-1 to TRBJ2-1, with unresolved D. The sequenced sample was PBMCs, obtained at surgery. CDR3 DNA: TGCAGCGTCAAGAACAATGAGCAGTTCTTC. This sequence encodes CSVKNNEQFF.